Presented here are 3 T cell receptor beta chains from one specimen sequenced in a study of T cell repertoires in cytomegalovirus infection. MiXCR was run by TCRdb on the reads, yielding one entry per CDR3 protein. The table includes approximately 130,000 distinct CDR3 sequences, 8.8% detected once. The sequenced material came from PBMCs. Source of these receptors: a human donor in good health (CMV status not recorded). Some clones in this sample may be carry-over from other donors' samples.

This clonotype was picked up many times. The chain couples TRBV7-2 to TRBJ1-1; D is ambiguous. CDR1 is SGHTA, CDR2 FQGNSA, per germline. This CDR3 has 13 residues. V lost 1 base, J lost 8 bases, and 11 bases lay in between. For the CDR3, the DNA is TGTGCCAGCAGCTTAGAAGCCCTCGGAGAAGCTTTCTTT. Protein product: CASSLEALGEAFF.

This clonotype was seen many times. V usage is TRBV7-2 and J usage is TRBJ2-2, with 7 bases that match TRBD1. The CDR3 runs to 13 residues. The germline CDR1 and CDR2 sequences are SGHTA and FQGNSA. CDR3 protein: CAQRKGAGGELFF. The CDR3 DNA is TGTGCGCAGAGAAAGGGGGCCGGCGGGGAGCTGTTTTTT.

This clonotype has only a few counts. The V call is TRBV5-1, the J call TRBJ2-1; D unclear. V lost 1 base to trimming and J lost 0 bases, with 8 bases between them. The CDR3 loop spans 15 amino acids. CDR1 is SGHRS, CDR2 YFSETQ, per germline. CDR3 coding DNA: TGCGCCAGCAGCTTGATAGGGTCCTCCTACAATGAGCAGTTCTTC. Protein sequence: CASSLIGSSYNEQFF.